This T cell receptor (beta chain) comes out of a study of blood T cell repertoires in COVID-19. Study in general: The origin of the acute and convalescent COVID-19 samples was the United States, Italy and Spain. PBMCs, B-cell-depleted T cells, or T cells provided the cDNA or gDNA that made up the material.

This CDR3 has 14 residues. Germline-derived CDR1 and CDR2 are MNHEY and SVGAGI. V lost 7 bases and J 0 bases, leaving 13 bases between the germline ends. Study processing details: Counts of nucleated cells, estimated from reference gene primer amplification, were obtained. Clones were read by immunoSEQ multiplex PCR, and TCRdb kept only the in-frame ones, dropping some. The V and J calls and clone size come from that table; D and trimming were worked out from the DNA. The table has about 89,000 clones, more than 60% seen once. The source is a human donor in a cohort sampled during active COVID-19. The chain is built from TRBV6-5 and TRBJ2-7; D possibly corresponds to TRBD1 (6 bases). Sequencing used peripheral blood. CDR3 coding DNA: TGTGCCAGCAAGTCAGGACAGCTCTCCTACGAGCAGTACTTC. This codes for CASKSGQLSYEQYF.